The sequence of this TCR beta chain was determined in a study of cytomegalovirus exposure and HLA in healthy donors (dated by TCRdb to 2016 to 2017). Regarding the research as a whole: According to an earlier analysis of several hundred of the donors, about 179 million T cells yielded over 100 million unique TCR beta sequences and around 280 Gb of sequence data. The later analysis used no new phenotypic data to find candidate immune exposures, relying instead on TCR beta sequences and their occurrence across donors. Of the 300 to 500 genotyped donors, approximately 80% were placed in the genetic ancestry cluster associated with self-reported Caucasian donors. To predict cytomegalovirus infection status, the study combined high-throughput TCR immunosequencing, statistical association of individual TCRs with disease status, and machine learning. An earlier analysis of 587 of the donors applied high-throughput TCR beta sequencing to assess whether each TCR beta V gene segment acted as functional or pseudogenic. A later analysis re-examined previously published TCR beta repertoires from several hundred donors and added high-resolution HLA genotyping to investigate patterns of TCR occurrence. In addition to the first cohort of several hundred subjects, a separate validation cohort of 130 or so different subjects was used. Class I and class II HLA loci were covered by the typing at four-digit resolution. Among some 410 genotyped donors of the cohort, an average of around 240,000 unique TCR beta nucleotide sequences were sequenced per donor, roughly 18% of them non-productive. An early release that covered approximately 600 HLA-typed donors contained approximately 320 gigabases of sequencing data and about 93 million unique TCR sequences. A later genetic analysis took genome-wide SNP genotypes for about three fifths of the roughly 670 donors and used that subset as a discovery cohort. Typing coverage differed by locus: A, B, C, DRB1 and DQB1 were typed in roughly 620-630 donors, DQA1 in 500 to 550, DPA1 in around 580, and DPB1 in approximately 450. Four to six DR-DQ haplotypes were handled as single units for association and clustering because linkage in the cohort was strong. All discovery cohort repertoires had been generated on a single sequencing platform. The aim of the study was to test whether cataloging public T cell receptors could identify signatures of past pathogen exposure. Donor age, sex, ethnicity and CMV serostatus were compiled together with the repertoire data. The study profiled the T cell repertoires of 500 to 800 subjects by immunosequencing and related them to cytomegalovirus serostatus.

The cohort comprised some 700 healthy bone marrow donors. All cohort members were sampled while nominally healthy, although unrecorded immune exposures were likely present. The donor was CMV seropositive and belonged to the group of 250 to 300 seropositive cohort members. A peripheral blood sample was collected from each donor, and TCR beta sequencing was performed on peripheral blood mononuclear cells. Genomic DNA was extracted from the blood cell samples with the Qiagen DNeasy Blood Extraction Kit. Libraries were made using the immunoSEQ multiplex PCR assay. A mixture of 60 forward primers for TCR Vbeta segments and 13 reverse primers for TCR Jbeta segments was used in the multiplex PCR. The CDR3 region of rearranged TCR beta genes was amplified from genomic DNA by a multiplex PCR assay. On the Illumina HiSeq System, the amplified TCR beta libraries were sequenced as 87-base-pair reads. The authors processed their data as follows. A later analysis counted some 74 million unique TCR beta chains across the 550 to 750 repertoires, and 10 million to 11 million of these chains were shared by at least two donors. To remove PCR and sequencing errors, raw reads were error-corrected and collapsed into unique sequences using a nearest-neighbor algorithm that merged closely related sequences. CDR3 sequences were aligned to IMGT reference sequences to assign V, D and J gene segments. For a sequence to be retained, a match of at least six nucleotides to both a V gene segment and a J gene segment was required. Rearrangements were called productive when the CDR3 lacked stop codons and stayed in frame with V and J; all others were non-productive. Following IMGT convention, CDR3 was defined as the stretch from the second conserved V-encoded cysteine to the conserved J-encoded phenylalanine. The earlier analysis of about 610 of the donors excluded sequences that lacked an unambiguous match to a single V gene segment. In an earlier analysis of roughly 500 of the donors, V segments were called functional above 56.7% productive rearrangements and were called segregating when the between-donor standard deviation exceeded 5%. To diagnose cytomegalovirus status from the catalog of TCR beta chain sequences, a statistical classification framework was built. V and J gene assignment, in a later analysis, came from comparing TCR nucleotide sequences with IMGT/GENE-DB human TR gene sequences. Using the TCRdist pipeline, a later analysis assigned CDR3 sequences along with most-parsimonious VDJ recombination scenarios. A later analysis defined each TCR beta chain by its CDR3 amino acid sequence plus V-gene family, and excluded reads lacking a unique V-gene family. To address suspected cross-contamination and a sequencing artifact, a later analysis removed 592 highly shared, low-generation-probability nucleotide sequences. For each public chain, a later analysis derived a clonal expansion index from normalized ranks of inferred template counts within each repertoire. Generation probabilities in a later analysis came from a VDJ recombination model fitted to out-of-frame rearrangements, and those results were checked against IGoR. In a later analysis, hypergeometric tests were used to score TCR-TCR, TCR-HLA and TCR-CMV co-occurrence, with a repertoire-size bias correction applied to TCR pairs. In a later analysis, false discovery rates were estimated by permuting HLA or CMV assignments 20 times. In a later analysis, co-occurring TCRs were grouped using DBSCAN, with TCRdist sequence similarity added in when clustering inside HLA-allele-positive subsets. Co-occurrence clustering excluded repertoires with fewer than 30,000 or more than 120,000 public chains, plus five with anomalous nucleotide sharing. As stored in TCRdb, this immuneACCESS dataset retains in-frame rearrangements with V and J assigned. A fraction of the clones does not appear; measured against another copy, unresolved V genes explain less than half of the discrepancy, and the remainder lacks a known reason. Clonal size and the V and J genes are those of that table, whereas D and trimming came from the DNA. The sample includes 100,000 to 150,000 clones, with about three quarters observed a single time. The ten largest clones capture over 2% of the sample.

General conclusions and limits of the study: A later analysis found that TCR association rates varied across HLA loci, with DRB1 alleles showing the most associated TCRs and HLA-C alleles the fewest. A group of highly shared sequence variants was considered likely to be a technical artifact of the sequencing pipeline. V-gene and J-gene trimming of TCR beta chains was associated with a missense DCLRE1C variant in a later genetic analysis, and the association was replicated in an independent cohort. Linkage disequilibrium might explain the correlated functional status among segregating V segments, but an unknown experimental factor could not be ruled out. In this cohort, only TCR beta chains were sequenced, and detectable features were limited by the absence of alpha or paired-chain data. Most CMV-associated TCR beta chains appeared to be HLA-restricted in a later analysis, and the HLA associations seemed to be driven largely by CMV exposure. In a later analysis, several top co-occurrence clusters were reported to appear linked to parvovirus B19, influenza, CMV and Epstein-Barr virus. Presence/absence analyses assumed roughly uniform sequencing depth across donors, an assumption that may not hold. A total of 150 to 200 TCR beta chains were listed by the study as associated with cytomegalovirus. Cytomegalovirus status was reported to be diagnosed by the classifier with high specificity and sensitivity in both the original and validation cohorts. According to the authors, the approach could potentially be generalized to other disease states and immunological phenotypes. Most TCR sequences were observed very rarely across donors, whereas some public TCRs were present in many individuals. Assigning TCR associations to individual alleles was difficult when HLA alleles, especially DR and DQ, strongly co-occurred. According to a later genetic analysis, donors in an Asian-associated ancestry cluster had fewer N-insertions in productive TCRs than the roughly 670-donor mean. Some IMGT-functional V segments, including TRBV6-2 and TRBV6-3, could not be distinguished by the 87-base-pair reads and were therefore excluded. In a later analysis, about 17,000 TCR beta sequences were associated with specific HLA alleles at a false discovery rate of 0.05. A further reported finding was that TCR beta sequences accurately predicted the HLA-A and HLA-B alleles for most subjects in the first cohort. The only immune exposure information available for the cohort was CMV serostatus. Because counts were too low, seventeen rarely observed V segments, including chromosome 9 orphons, were left out of the earlier analysis of approximately 580 of the donors. A few of the identified cytomegalovirus-associated TCR beta chains were confirmed in vitro to be specific for cytomegalovirus antigens. HLA typing was unavailable for some donors at each locus, so association tests used only the typed subset. Compared with equally common non-associated chains, HLA-associated TCR beta chains in a later analysis were more clonally expanded and had lower generation probabilities. An earlier analysis of around 600 of the donors showed that most TCR beta V segments appeared in productive rearrangements either about 90% or about 30% of the time, which broadly matched IMGT annotations.

This clone was seen a few times. Its antigen target is currently unknown. Nothing much larger sits one base from this clone, and base qualities are not available. CDR1 and CDR2 were assigned from the germline V gene as SNHLY and FYNNEI. The CDR3 goes from the cysteine to the phenylalanine over 14 residues. Only the CDR3 DNA is retained, 42 bases long and in frame from the first base. V loses 2 bases, J loses 5 bases, and the germline ends lie 13 bases apart. This TCR derives from a woman aged 55-69 years in good health and CMV-seropositive. This chain joins TRBV2 to TRBJ2-7, with no confident D gene call. Sequencing was done on a sample of PBMCs. In nucleotides, the sequence is TGTGCCAGCAGTGAAAACGAGCCCTTGGACGAGCAGTACTTC. This is translated as CASSENEPLDEQYF.